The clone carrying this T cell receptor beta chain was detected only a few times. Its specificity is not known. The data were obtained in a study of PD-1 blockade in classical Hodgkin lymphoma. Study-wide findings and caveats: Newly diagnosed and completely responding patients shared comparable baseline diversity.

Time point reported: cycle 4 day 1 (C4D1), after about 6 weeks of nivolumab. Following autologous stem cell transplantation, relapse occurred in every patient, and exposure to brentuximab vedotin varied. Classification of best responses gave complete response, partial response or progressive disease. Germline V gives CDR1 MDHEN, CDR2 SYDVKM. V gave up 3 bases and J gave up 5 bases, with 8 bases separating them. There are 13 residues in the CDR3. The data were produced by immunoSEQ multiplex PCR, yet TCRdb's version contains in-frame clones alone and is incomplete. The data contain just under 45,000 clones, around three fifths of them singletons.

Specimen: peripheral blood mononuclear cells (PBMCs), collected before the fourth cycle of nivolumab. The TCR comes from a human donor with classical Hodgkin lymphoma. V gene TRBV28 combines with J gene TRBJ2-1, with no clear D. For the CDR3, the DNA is TGTGCCAGCAGTTTGGCGGAGAACAATGAGCAGTTCTTC. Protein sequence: CASSLAENNEQFF.